This is a list of T cell receptor beta chains from one sample in a study of blood T cell repertoires in COVID-19. Assay used: immunoSEQ multiplex PCR; TCRdb lists only in-frame clones, some missing. This table holds about 190,000 clones, about 82% found once. The source material was peripheral blood. The receptors were sampled from a woman in her twenties or thirties with acute or convalescent COVID-19. The CDR3 runs from the conserved cysteine through the conserved F or W. D genes are given only for firm matches. Some rows have no size entry. The others give once, few or many, or a class for an expanded clone.

clone_size	v_call	j_call	d_call	cdr3_aa	cdr3_nt
once	TRBV4-2	TRBJ1-1	NA	CASSQRWETEAFF	TGTGCCAGCAGCCAACGGTGGGAGACTGAAGCTTTCTTT
NA	TRBV7-9	TRBJ1-2	TRBD1	CASSSGTDGNYGYTF	TGTGCCAGCAGCTCCGGGACAGATGGGAACTATGGCTACACCTTC
few	TRBV4-1	TRBJ2-3	TRBD2	CASSQHRTSGNLADTQYF	TGCGCCAGCAGCCAGCACCGGACTAGCGGGAATCTCGCAGATACGCAGTATTTT
NA	TRBV5-1	TRBJ2-1	TRBD2	CASSAQIAGGNNEQFF	TGCGCCAGCAGCGCACAAATAGCGGGGGGGAACAATGAGCAGTTCTTC
NA	TRBV28	TRBJ2-1	NA	CASGIRNEQFF	TGTGCCAGCGGCATCCGTAATGAGCAGTTCTTC
NA	TRBV5-8	TRBJ1-5	TRBD1	CASSLGDRGRNQPQHF	TGTGCCAGCAGCTTGGGCGACAGGGGACGCAATCAGCCCCAGCATTTT
few	TRBV7-2	TRBJ1-1	TRBD1	CASSLLPGQVRGGTEAFF	TGTGCCAGCAGCTTACTTCCGGGACAGGTACGGGGAGGGACTGAAGCTTTCTTT
NA	TRBV10-2	TRBJ1-6	TRBD1	CASRGLGQTNSPLHF	TGCGCCAGCAGGGGCCTGGGACAGACTAATTCACCCCTCCACTTT
NA	TRBV7-2	TRBJ1-4	TRBD1	CASSLQSQGGEKLFF	TGTGCCAGCAGTCTACAGTCTCAAGGGGGCGAAAAACTGTTTTTT
NA	TRBV7-9	TRBJ1-1	NA	CASSIQGWTEAFF	TGTGCCAGCAGCATACAGGGCTGGACTGAAGCTTTCTTT
NA	TRBV9	TRBJ1-1	NA	CASSTISGLGAEAFF	TGTGCCAGCAGCACCATCAGCGGGCTTGGGGCTGAAGCTTTCTTT
NA	TRBV7-9	TRBJ1-1	NA	CASSWEVTEAFF	TGTGCCAGCAGCTGGGAGGTGACTGAAGCTTTCTTT
NA	TRBV5-8	TRBJ2-5	NA	CASSVQETQYF	TGTGCCAGCAGCGTACAAGAGACCCAGTACTTC
NA	TRBV20-1	TRBJ2-1	TRBD1	CRGGQGNEQFF	TGCAGGGGCGGACAGGGCAATGAGCAGTTCTTC
few	TRBV6-5	TRBJ2-7	NA	CASSFRGDPYEQYF	TGTGCCAGCAGTTTCAGGGGAGACCCCTACGAGCAGTACTTC
NA	TRBV5-6	TRBJ1-3	NA	CASSPLGRGRDSGNTIYF	TGTGCCAGCAGCCCATTAGGAAGGGGGAGAGACTCTGGAAACACCATATATTTT
NA	TRBV27	TRBJ2-1	TRBD1	CASSSIDRGDYNEQFF	TGTGCCAGCAGTTCCATCGACAGGGGAGACTACAATGAGCAGTTCTTC
NA	TRBV19	TRBJ1-5	NA	CASSTHDSSNQPQHF	TGTGCCAGTAGTACCCACGACAGCAGCAATCAGCCCCAGCATTTT
NA	TRBV28	TRBJ2-1	TRBD2	CASSAPSGINEQFF	TGTGCCAGCAGTGCACCTAGCGGGATCAATGAGCAGTTCTTC
few	TRBV19	TRBJ1-2	NA	CASSPDSQGPYTF	TGTGCCAGTAGTCCAGACTCTCAGGGGCCCTACACCTTC
NA	TRBV6-5	TRBJ1-2	TRBD1	CASTETGDYGYTF	TGTGCCAGCACCGAAACAGGGGACTATGGCTACACCTTC